This T cell receptor beta chain emerged from a study of naive and memory T cell subsets. Both TRBC1 and TRBC2 were covered by a beta constant-region primer of two equimolar oligonucleotides. An oligonucleotide with the SP2 primer and a 12-nucleotide UMI was ligated to the cDNA 3' end. MiXCR was run by TCRdb on the UMI-ligation and nested PCR reads, yielding one entry per CDR3 protein. The sample has around 90,000 distinct CDR3 sequences; 7% to 7.5% are singletons. Study-wide findings and caveats: Each distinct alpha or beta sequence counts as one clonotype. Over 90% of naive TCR sequences appeared only once, unlike memory subsets. From naive to CM, EM and EMRA, diversity decreased and Gini increased.

Germline-derived CDR1 and CDR2 are DFQATT and SNEGSKA (reference sequence). CDR3 length equals 14 residues. Trimming took off 3 bases at V and 2 bases at J, with 8 bases between the two ends. This clonotype was observed at least ten times. What it binds is unknown. The sample taken for sequencing was central memory CD4+ T cells from blood. The clonotype was recovered from a human donor in good health. This chain uses TRBV20-1 with TRBJ1-6; D gene ambiguous. In DNA, the CDR3 is TGCAGTGCTAGCCGGGCTCCCTATAATTCACCCCTCCACTTT. This translates into CSASRAPYNSPLHF.